The 21 T cell receptor beta chains presented below share a single source sample, sequenced in a study of blood T cell repertoires in COVID-19. Some clones are missing from TCRdb's copy, which holds only in-frame ones; the method was immunoSEQ multiplex PCR. The sample yields roughly 160,000 clones, about four fifths seen once. Material for sequencing was peripheral blood. The receptors were gathered from a woman aged 55-69 years with COVID-19, enrolled during active disease.

The chain employs TRBV6-5 and TRBJ1-2; D call uncertain. Trimming left V 8 bases short and J 1 base short, with 2 bases between. This CDR3 contains 10 residues. The germline CDR1 and CDR2 sequences are MNHEY and SVGAGI. CDR3: CASYNYGYTF. The DNA for the CDR3 is TGTGCCAGCTATAACTATGGCTACACCTTC.

J is TRBJ1-5 and V is TRBV28, with D maybe TRBD1 (5 bases). Trimming stripped 5 bases from V and 4 bases from J, with 9 bases between. Germline V gene sequence: CDR1 MDHEN, CDR2 SYDVKM. The CDR3 is 13 amino acids. CDR3 in DNA: TGTGCCAGCAGTCCGAACAGGAATCAGCCCCAGCATTTT. Its protein product is CASSPNRNQPQHF.

The chain carries TRBV30 and TRBJ2-5; the match to TRBD1 covers 7 bases. There are 14 residues in the CDR3. V dropped 2 bases and J dropped 4; count of bases not matched to a gene: 7. Germline V lookup: CDR1 GTSNPN, CDR2 SVGIG (reference sequence). CDR3: CAWSFNRGRETQYF. The DNA for the CDR3 is TGTGCCTGGAGTTTTAACAGGGGAAGAGAGACCCAGTACTTC.

V is TRBV3-1 (or the pseudogene TRBV3-2) and J is TRBJ2-7, with 11 nucleotides matching TRBD2. The CDR3 runs to 14 residues. V was clipped by 8 bases and J by 4 bases; unmatched bases: 7. Germline V gene lookup returns CDR1 LGHDT and CDR2 YNNKEL (reference sequence). This CDR3 reads CASGTSGRGYEQYF. The CDR3 nucleotides are TGTGCCAGCGGTACTAGCGGGAGAGGGTACGAGCAGTACTTC.

The chain couples TRBV30 to TRBJ1-5; a weak D match, TRBD1 (5 bases). Per the germline V gene, CDR1 is GTSNPN and CDR2 is SVGIG (reference sequence). The V and J ends lost 1 base and 3 bases respectively, with 10 bases between them. The CDR3 is made up of 14 amino acids. CDR3 sequence reads: CAWSEGAFNQPQHF. The CDR3, as DNA: TGTGCCTGGAGTGAAGGGGCGTTCAATCAGCCCCAGCATTTT.

The V gene is TRBV7-3, the J gene TRBJ1-1; 8 bases are shared with TRBD1. The junction had 3 bases not matched to a gene; V was cut back by 3 bases and J by 6 bases. Germline CDR1 reads SGHTA; CDR2 reads FQGTGA. CDR3 length: 13 amino acids. This chain's CDR3 is CASSFGTGSEAFF. The CDR3 DNA reads as TGTGCCAGCAGCTTTGGGACAGGTTCTGAAGCTTTCTTT.

The chain uses TRBV28 and TRBJ2-5; TRBD2 aligns across 7 bases. From germline, CDR1 is MDHEN and CDR2 SYDVKM. The trim removed 6 bases at V and 2 bases at J, leaving 6 bases unmatched. CDR3 length: 14 amino acids. The CDR3 coding sequence is TGTGCCAGCAGCCGAGCGGGACGACAAGAGACCCAGTACTTC. Protein: CASSRAGRQETQYF.

V usage is TRBV7-6 and J usage is TRBJ2-3, with TRBD2 identical over 13 bases. Germline V gene data show CDR1 as SGHVS and CDR2 as FNYEAQ. The CDR3 is 15 amino acids. Trimming took 5 bases from V and 5 from J; bases not matched to a gene: 4. DNA of the CDR3: TGTGCCAGCAGCACCCGACTAGCGGGAGGAGATACGCAGTATTTT. As protein: CASSTRLAGGDTQYF.

CDR3 region: CASSGRGEANEKLFF. In DNA, the CDR3 is TGTGCCAGCAGTGGCAGGGGTGAGGCTAATGAAAAACTGTTTTTT. This chain joins TRBV6-6 and TRBJ1-4, with a tentative D call TRBD1 (6 bases). The CDR3 is made up of 15 amino acids. Germline V gene lookup returns CDR1 MNHNY and CDR2 SVGAGI (reference sequence). V lost 5 bases, J lost 3 bases, and 13 bases lay in between.

This clone was recorded a few times. V is TRBV28 and J is TRBJ1-2; TRBD1 might be the D (6 bases). CDR3 length: 14 residues. Trimming took 6 bases from V and 8 from J, leaving 19 bases between them. Germline loops: CDR1 MDHEN, CDR2 SYDVKM. CDR3 nucleotides: TGTGCCAGCAGGCAAACAGGGAGATGGGAAGGCTACACCTTC. Residues: CASRQTGRWEGYTF.

The gene calls are TRBV9 and TRBJ1-2; D remains unclear. CDR3 length equals 15 residues. Germline CDR1 and CDR2: SGDLS and YYNGEE. Trimming took 0 bases from V and 6 from J, leaving 15 bases between them. This CDR3 is CASSVGVEPRDGYTF. The CDR3, as DNA: TGTGCCAGCAGCGTAGGGGTAGAACCCCGGGATGGCTACACCTTC. Filled out from reference TRBV9 and TRBJ1-2, the complete variable domain reads DSGVTQTPKHLITATGQRVTLRCSPRSGDLSVYWYQQSLDQGLQFLIQYYNGEERAKGNILERFSAQQFPDLHSELNLSSLELGDSALYFCASSVGVEPRDGYTFGSGTRLTVV.

The chain carries TRBV2 and TRBJ2-3, with unresolved D. V was shortened by 5 bases and J by 1 base, with 13 bases between the two germline ends. Looked up from germline, CDR1 is SNHLY and CDR2 is FYNNEI. The CDR3 has 15 residues. CDR3 amino acids: CASSKGLQGTDTQYF. The DNA for the CDR3 is TGTGCCAGCAGTAAAGGCCTCCAGGGCACAGATACGCAGTATTTT.

A few counts support this clone. The chain employs TRBV4-2 and TRBJ2-1, with 10 bases identical to TRBD2. This CDR3 spans 16 amino acids. From germline, CDR1 is LGHNA and CDR2 YNFKEQ. Trimming at V came to 2 bases and at J to 6 bases, leaving 7 bases not matched to a gene. The CDR3 DNA reads as TGTGCCAGCAGCCAACAAGCGGGGGGGCTCCTCAATGAGCAGTTCTTC. Translation gives CASSQQAGGLLNEQFF.

The chain joins TRBV5-5 to TRBJ2-5; possibly TRBD2 for D (5 bases). Trimming stripped 5 bases from V and 5 bases from J, with 22 bases between. The CDR3 contains 16 residues. Germline CDR1 SGHKS, CDR2 YYEKEE (reference sequence). The CDR3 spells CASSFHVSGSGETQYF. CDR3 sequence (DNA): TGTGCCAGCAGTTTTCACGTATCCGGGTCGGGGGAGACCCAGTACTTC.

The chain employs TRBV5-1 and TRBJ2-5; unclear D gene. V was clipped by 1 base and J by 1 base, with 11 bases between them. The germline CDR1 and CDR2 sequences are SGHRS and YFSETQ. The CDR3 is 15 amino acids. The DNA for the CDR3 is TGCGCCAGCAGCTTGAACAGTTCCCCCCAAGAGACCCAGTACTTC. Encoded protein: CASSLNSSPQETQYF.

A few counts support this clone. J is TRBJ1-3 and V is TRBV6-1; perhaps TRBD1 as D (6 bases). The CDR3 loop spans 18 amino acids. CDR1 is MNHNS, CDR2 SASEGT, per germline. Trimming cost V 2 bases and J 0 bases, with 17 bases left between them. CDR3 sequence: CASSERFGQGSSGNTIYF. The CDR3 nucleotides are TGTGCCAGCAGTGAAAGGTTCGGGCAGGGGAGCTCTGGAAACACCATATATTTT.

This clone has only a few counts. At one end the junction does not follow the germline gene, possibly because of a read error. This chain joins TRBV27 and TRBJ2-2, with a possible D match to TRBD1 (6 bases). The CDR3 has 14 amino acids. Germline lookup yields CDR1 MNHEY and CDR2 SMNVEV (reference sequence). CDR3 in amino acids: CARRGPRGTGELFF. The DNA of the CDR3 is TGTGCCCGCAGGGGCCCTCGGGGCACCGGGGAGCTGTTTTTT.

This clone was seen a few times. This rearrangement joins TRBV6-4 to TRBJ1-1; D ambiguous. The CDR3 totals 19 residues. Deletions cut 0 bases from V and 4 bases from J, with 24 bases between. Germline CDR1 reads MRHNA; CDR2 reads SNTAGT. The CDR3 DNA reads as TGTGCCAGCAGTGACTCTCCCCAGGATCAGACCCCTGTGGGCACTGAAGCTTTCTTT. As protein: CASSDSPQDQTPVGTEAFF.

The chain employs TRBV29-1 and TRBJ1-1; unclear D gene. This CDR3 is built from 13 residues. Germline V gene data show CDR1 as SQVTM and CDR2 as ANQGSEA. With 2 bases removed from V and 1 base from J, the gap between germline ends came to 8 bases. The CDR3 here is CSVEWAKNTEAFF. DNA of the CDR3: TGCAGCGTTGAATGGGCGAAGAACACTGAAGCTTTCTTT.

With regard to this clone: Mismatch with germline at one junction end may stem from a read error. This sequence joins TRBV28 and TRBJ1-5; weak D call: TRBD1 (5 bases). CDR3 size: 15 residues. Germline CDR1 reads MDHEN; CDR2 reads SYDVKM. CDR3 in amino acids: CASRLGEGINQPQHF. The CDR3 nucleotides read TGTGCCAGCCGTTTAGGGGAGGGTATTAATCAGCCCCAGCATTTT.

J is TRBJ2-6 and V is TRBV19; D gene ambiguous. Trimming stripped 5 bases from V and 4 bases from J, with 3 bases between. This CDR3 spans 12 amino acids. CDR1 is LNHDA, CDR2 SQIVND, per germline (reference sequence). In DNA form, the CDR3 reads TGTGCCAGTAGTCTCGGGGCCAACGTCCTGACTTTC. Residues: CASSLGANVLTF.